This entry lists 10 T cell receptor beta chains sequenced from one sample in a study of blood T cell repertoires in COVID-19. Repertoires were generated with immunoSEQ multiplex PCR, while TCRdb's copy carries only in-frame clones and drops some. The table shows approximately 70,000 clones, with more than 80% occurring only once. The specimen was peripheral blood. The receptors come from an elderly woman with active or convalescent COVID-19.

The chain links TRBV19 to TRBJ2-2, with 8 nucleotides matching TRBD2. The CDR3 consists of 18 residues. J gave up 7 bases and V 6 bases, and 19 bases lay outside the gene matches. Germline CDR1 and CDR2: LNHDA and SQIVND (reference sequence). The CDR3 here is CASRPHGGAQTSSGELFF. CDR3 in DNA: TGTGCCAGTAGGCCCCACGGGGGGGCTCAGACTAGCAGCGGGGAGCTGTTTTTT.

This sequence joins TRBV29-1 and TRBJ2-5, with D unclear. From germline, CDR1 is SQVTM and CDR2 ANQGSEA. The V end lost 6 bases, the J end lost 2 bases, and 10 bases lay between the germline ends. This CDR3 has 12 residues. The CDR3 DNA sequence: TGCAGCGTAACGGTTAGTCAAGAGACCCAGTACTTC. The encoded protein is CSVTVSQETQYF. Complete variable domain (other parts from reference TRBV29-1 and TRBJ2-5): SAVISQKPSRDICQRGTSLTIQCQVDSQVTMMFWYRQQPGQSLTLIATANQGSEATYESGFVIDKFPISRPNLTFSTLTVSNMSPEDSSIYLCSVTVSQETQYFGPGTRLLVL.

The rearrangement links TRBV19 to TRBJ1-3, with 7 bases aligning to TRBD1. The CDR3 contains 13 residues. J was trimmed by 5 bases and V by 10 bases; bases with no gene match: 8. Germline V gene lookup returns CDR1 LNHDA and CDR2 SQIVND (reference sequence). CDR3 region: CATETGLRNTIYF. The CDR3 bases are TGTGCCACGGAGACAGGGCTTAGAAACACCATATATTTT. The complete variable domain, with remaining parts taken from reference TRBV19 and TRBJ1-3, reads DGGITQSPKYLFRKEGQNVTLSCEQNLNHDAMYWYRQDPGQGLRLIYYSQIVNDFQKGDIAEGYSVSREKKESFPLTVTSAQKNPTAFYLCATETGLRNTIYFGEGSWLTVV.

This clone was seen once. J is TRBJ1-1 and V is TRBV18; 8 bases line up with TRBD1. The CDR3 runs 16 residues. Germline CDR1 and CDR2: KGHSH and LQKENI. Losses at the gene ends were 3 bases for V and 0 bases for J; bases not matched to a gene: 6. For the CDR3, the DNA is TGTGCCAGCTCACCGGACAGGGTAGGAATGAACACTGAAGCTTTCTTT. Its protein product is CASSPDRVGMNTEAFF.

The chain links TRBV25-1 to TRBJ2-3; 10 nucleotides line up with TRBD2. CDR3 length: 14 residues. Trimming at V came to 7 bases and at J to 4 bases, leaving 5 bases not matched to a gene. The germline V gene encodes CDR1 MGHDK and CDR2 SYGVNS. This chain's CDR3 is CASKSGTSADTQYF. CDR3 nucleotides: TGTGCCAGCAAATCGGGGACTAGCGCAGATACGCAGTATTTT.

The genes are TRBV6-5 and TRBJ1-2; a possible D gene is TRBD1 (5 bases). In germline, CDR1 is MNHEY, CDR2 SVGAGI. This CDR3 is 13 amino acids long. V lost 5 bases and J 4 bases, leaving 11 bases between the germline ends. DNA of the CDR3: TGTGCCAGCAGTACGACAGCCCCCTATGGCTACACCTTC. Translating it yields CASSTTAPYGYTF.

The chain links TRBV3-1 (or the pseudogene TRBV3-2) to TRBJ1-6; no clear D. Trimming left V 4 bases short and J 0 bases short, with 10 bases between. Germline loops: CDR1 LGHDT, CDR2 YNNKEL (reference sequence). The CDR3 contains 16 residues. CDR3 DNA: TGTGCCAGCAGCCTCAGTCCTAGCTCCTATAATTCACCCCTCCACTTT. Translation: CASSLSPSSYNSPLHF.

The V and J genes are TRBV5-8 and TRBJ2-1; TRBD2 agrees at 7 bases. This CDR3 comprises 13 residues. The junction had 3 bases not matched to a gene; V was cut back by 1 base and J by 8 bases. Germline V CDR1 and CDR2: SGHTS, YDEGEE. As DNA, the CDR3 is TGTGCCAGCAGCTTGTGGGGGAGGGATGAGCAGTTCTTC. Protein sequence: CASSLWGRDEQFF.

There are a few counts of this clone. The V gene is TRBV4-3, the J gene TRBJ1-3; D perhaps matches TRBD1 (6 bases). This CDR3 comprises 16 residues. Germline CDR1 and CDR2: LGHNA and YSLEER. V lost 0 bases, J lost 4 bases, and 13 bases lay in between. DNA of the CDR3: TGCGCCAGCAGCCAAGAGCCCCTCAGGGGCGGAAACACCATATATTTT. Protein product: CASSQEPLRGGNTIYF.

The chain joins TRBV6-5 to TRBJ1-2, with TRBD1 matching over 7 bases. Germline trimming cut 2 bases from V and 3 bases from J; bases unmatched to any gene: 3. The CDR3 consists of 14 residues. Germline CDR1 reads MNHEY; CDR2 reads SVGAGI. CDR3 sequence reads: CASSYEGADYGYTF. CDR3 nucleotide sequence: TGTGCCAGCAGTTACGAGGGGGCCGACTATGGCTACACCTTC.